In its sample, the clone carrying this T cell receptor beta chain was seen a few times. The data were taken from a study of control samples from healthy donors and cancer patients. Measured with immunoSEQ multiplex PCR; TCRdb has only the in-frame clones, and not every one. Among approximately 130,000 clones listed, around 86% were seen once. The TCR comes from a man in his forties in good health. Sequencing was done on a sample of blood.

CDR3 in amino acids: CASSTQRSTKETQYF. The DNA of the CDR3 is TGTGCCAGCAGTACCCAAAGAAGTACAAAAGAGACCCAGTACTTC. V usage is TRBV25-1 and J usage is TRBJ2-5; D gene unclear. Per the germline V gene, CDR1 is MGHDK and CDR2 is SYGVNS. The CDR3 runs to 15 residues. The V gene lost 5 bases and the J gene lost 3 bases, with 16 bases spanning the gap.